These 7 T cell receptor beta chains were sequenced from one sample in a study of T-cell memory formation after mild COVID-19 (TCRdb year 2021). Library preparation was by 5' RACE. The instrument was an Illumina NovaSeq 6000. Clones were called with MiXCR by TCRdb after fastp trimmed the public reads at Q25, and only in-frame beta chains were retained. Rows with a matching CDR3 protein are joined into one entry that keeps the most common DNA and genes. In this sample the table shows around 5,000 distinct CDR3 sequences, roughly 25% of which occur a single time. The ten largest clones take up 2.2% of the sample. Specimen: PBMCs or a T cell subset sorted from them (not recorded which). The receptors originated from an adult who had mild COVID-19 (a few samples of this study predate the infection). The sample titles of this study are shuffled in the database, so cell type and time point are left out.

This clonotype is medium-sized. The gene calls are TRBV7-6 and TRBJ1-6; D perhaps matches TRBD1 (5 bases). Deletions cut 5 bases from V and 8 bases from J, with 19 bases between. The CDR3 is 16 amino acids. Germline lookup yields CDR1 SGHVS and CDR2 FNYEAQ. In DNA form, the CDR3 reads TGTGCCAGCAGCGCCCTCGGGGGGGGGGGAGATTCACCCCTCCACTTT. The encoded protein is CASSALGGGGDSPLHF.

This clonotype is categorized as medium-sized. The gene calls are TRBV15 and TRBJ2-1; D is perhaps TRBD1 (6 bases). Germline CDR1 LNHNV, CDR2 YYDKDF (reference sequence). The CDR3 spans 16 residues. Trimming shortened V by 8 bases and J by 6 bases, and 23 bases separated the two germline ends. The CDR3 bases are TGTGCCACCGGGGGTACTAACAGGGTAGTAGTCAATGAGCAGTTCTTC. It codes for CATGGTNRVVVNEQFF.

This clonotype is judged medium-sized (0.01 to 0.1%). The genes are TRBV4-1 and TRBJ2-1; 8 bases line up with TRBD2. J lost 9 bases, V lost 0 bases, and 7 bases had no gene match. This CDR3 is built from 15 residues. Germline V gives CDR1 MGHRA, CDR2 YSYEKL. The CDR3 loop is CASSQDSGGAGEQFF. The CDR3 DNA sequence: TGCGCCAGCAGCCAAGATTCCGGGGGGGCCGGTGAGCAGTTCTTC.

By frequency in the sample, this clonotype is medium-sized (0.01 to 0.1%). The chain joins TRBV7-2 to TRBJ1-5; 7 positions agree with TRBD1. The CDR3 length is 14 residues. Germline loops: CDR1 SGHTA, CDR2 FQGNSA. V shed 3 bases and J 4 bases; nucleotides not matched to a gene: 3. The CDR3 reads CASSLPGQNQPQHF. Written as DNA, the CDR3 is TGTGCCAGCAGCTTGCCGGGACAGAATCAGCCCCAGCATTTT.

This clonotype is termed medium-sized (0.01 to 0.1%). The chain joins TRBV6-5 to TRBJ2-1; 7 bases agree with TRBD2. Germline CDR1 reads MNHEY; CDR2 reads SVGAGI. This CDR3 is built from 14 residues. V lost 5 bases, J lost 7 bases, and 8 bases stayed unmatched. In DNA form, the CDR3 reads TGTGCCAGCAGTACCATACTGGGGGGGAATGAGCAGTTCTTC. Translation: CASSTILGGNEQFF.

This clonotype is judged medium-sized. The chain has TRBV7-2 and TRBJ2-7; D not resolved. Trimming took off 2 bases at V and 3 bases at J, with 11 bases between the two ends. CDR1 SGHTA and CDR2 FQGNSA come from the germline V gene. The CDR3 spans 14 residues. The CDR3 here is CASSLTGLSYEQYV. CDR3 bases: TGTGCCAGCAGCTTAACCGGTTTAAGCTACGAGCAGTACGTC.

The CDR3 reads CASSQDGDLGGYYNEQFF. The CDR3 DNA is TGTGCCAGCAGCCAAGATGGGGATTTAGGGGGGTACTACAATGAGCAGTTCTTC. V and J are TRBV4-2 and TRBJ2-1; TRBD1 or TRBD2 may be the D gene (6 bases each). Deletions cut 0 bases from V and 3 bases from J, with 18 bases between. Germline assignment: CDR1 LGHNA and CDR2 YNFKEQ. The CDR3 runs 18 residues.